This T cell receptor beta chain was profiled in a study of T cells expressing NK-cell markers. About the research overall: The sequencing cohort of eight donors included seven HCMV-seropositive individuals and one seronegative individual.

Germline V gives CDR1 DFQATT, CDR2 SNEGSKA (reference sequence). This CDR3 is built from 13 residues. Synthesis of TCR beta cDNA relied on 5'RACE template switching carrying UMIs. Each CDR3 protein gets one entry in TCRdb, which reprocessed the 5' RACE reads and gives no DNA. The sample table sets out roughly 5,400 distinct CDR3 sequences. As to this clonotype: The antigen is undetermined.

Study-wide results and caveats: The dominant NKG2C+ clonotypes represented about 1.0-7.5% of CD8+ T cells in six donors.

The rearrangement uses TRBV20-1 and TRBJ1-2; absent DNA, TCRdb's TRBD1 call cannot be checked. The sample was blood T cells: a sorted CD56 or NKG2C T cell subset, CD4+ or CD8+ T cells, or bulk PBMC T cells (not recorded which). The origin of this receptor is a man aged 18 to 30 in good health. CDR3 in amino acids: CSARRSQGYGYTF.